This T cell receptor beta chain emerged from a study of PD-1 blockade in classical Hodgkin lymphoma. Overall study results and limits: Nivolumab initiated under 1 year post-ASCT led to patient exclusion. The CD4+ diversity rise by C4D1 was clearest in complete responders.

The CDR3 spans 17 residues. V gave up 0 bases and J gave up 2 bases, with 14 bases separating them. CDR1 is MDHEN and CDR2 is SYDVKM in the germline V gene. Comment on this clone: Its antigen is as yet unknown.

All the patients suffered relapse after autologous stem cell transplantation, and brentuximab vedotin exposure differed. Out of thawed PBMCs, magnetic negative selection purified CD4+ T cells. Measured with immunoSEQ multiplex PCR; TCRdb has only the in-frame clones, and not every one. The sample carries around 12,000 clones, 85% to 90% recorded once. This TCR was recovered from a human donor with classical Hodgkin lymphoma. The chain couples TRBV28 to TRBJ1-3, with D unclear. Source: CD4+ T cells from blood, taken at baseline. CDR3 sequence (DNA): TGTGCCAGCAGTTTATGGGGTAGATCGGGCCCTGGAAACACCATATATTTT. This sequence encodes CASSLWGRSGPGNTIYF.